The present T cell receptor beta chain was sequenced within a study of blood T cell repertoires in COVID-19 (dated by TCRdb to 2018 to 2020). About the investigation overall: Collaborator samples came from the United States, Italy and Spain and covered acute and convalescent phases of COVID-19. Subjects who had been exposed to COVID-19, were actively infected with it, or had recovered from it provided the deeply sampled blood TCRbeta repertoires that made up the dataset. Nearly every sample came with metadata listing a de-identified subject ID, COVID-19 status, age in years and sex. Samples came from the ongoing ImmuneRACE study (first 160 participants) plus 1,254 subjects from 6 global collaborators. HLA class I and class II types, where available, came from metadata supplied by the sample provider rather than from assay-based typing. The material from the prospective study consisted of cDNA or gDNA derived from T cells, B-cell-depleted T cells, or PBMCs. A freely available public database, intended as a resource for researchers studying the immune response to SARS-CoV-2, is where the repertoires were released.

With regard to this clone: Its antigen has not been determined. There are no base qualities to consult, and no much larger clone falls within one base.

Counted from cysteine to phenylalanine, this CDR3 has 15 amino acids. Of all the DNA, just the CDR3 is kept, 45 bases in frame from base 1. As encoded in the germline V gene, CDR1 is LGHNA while CDR2 is YNFKEQ. V is clipped by 1 base and J by 12 bases, and the sequence between their germline boundaries is 19 bases long. The immunoSEQ Assay, a bias-controlled multiplex PCR, was used to amplify TCRbeta CDR3 regions from genomic DNA. On the authors' methods: The number of nucleated cells in each sample was estimated by amplification of reference gene primers within the assay. Sequence reads were collapsed and filtered to measure the absolute abundance of every unique TCRbeta CDR3 rearrangement. For each sample, productive Simpson clonality was calculated by taking the square root of Simpson's diversity index across productive rearrangements. This immuneACCESS table, as held by TCRdb, lists in-frame sequences with V and J called but not all clones. Of the missing ones, under half trace to an unresolved V gene in checked studies; the others have no known cause. The V and J calls and clone size were taken over from that table, and D and trimming were inferred from the DNA. The sample records 300,000 to 450,000 clones, about 90% of which are singletons. Around 3% of the sample is taken by the ten largest.

One collaborating source in Seattle enrolled patients during active infection and followed them longitudinally through the course of disease. Each collaborating institution followed its own protocols to collect whole blood in K2EDTA tubes. For TCRbeta analysis, collaborator samples were shipped as frozen whole blood, as isolated PBMCs, or as DNA extracted from either sample type. Paper-wide results and their limitations: The quantity of clinical and demographic metadata differed by source and by participant and was supplied without curation.

The sequence joins TRBV4-2 to TRBJ2-1; the best D guess is TRBD2, with 7 bases matching. The clonotype was recovered from a woman aged 25 to 39 with COVID-19, enrolled during active disease. Sequenced input: peripheral blood. For the CDR3, the sequence is CASSQAGGPLSGQFF. Here is the DNA: TGTGCCAGCAGCCAAGCGGGGGGCCCCCTATCTGGGCAGTTCTTC.